What follows is one T cell receptor (beta chain) and its context. The V end lost 9 bases, the J end lost 0 bases, and 14 bases lay between the germline ends. The CDR3 extends over 14 amino acids. Germline V CDR1 and CDR2: KGHSH, LQKENI. Profiling relied on immunoSEQ multiplex PCR, and the TCRdb table lists in-frame clones only, not all of them. The repertoire holds about 120,000 clones, with roughly 84% as singletons. These data originate in a study of blood T cell repertoires in COVID-19. Each participant's cohort was designated according to participant-reported clinical history. This TCR derives from a woman in her 30s who had recovered from COVID-19. Specimen: PBMCs or T cells enriched from blood (not recorded which). V gene TRBV18 combines with J gene TRBJ1-1; perhaps TRBD1 as D (6 bases). CDR3 protein: CASSGQILNTEAFF. The DNA of the CDR3 is TGTGCCAGTTCTGGACAGATCCTGAACACTGAAGCTTTCTTT.